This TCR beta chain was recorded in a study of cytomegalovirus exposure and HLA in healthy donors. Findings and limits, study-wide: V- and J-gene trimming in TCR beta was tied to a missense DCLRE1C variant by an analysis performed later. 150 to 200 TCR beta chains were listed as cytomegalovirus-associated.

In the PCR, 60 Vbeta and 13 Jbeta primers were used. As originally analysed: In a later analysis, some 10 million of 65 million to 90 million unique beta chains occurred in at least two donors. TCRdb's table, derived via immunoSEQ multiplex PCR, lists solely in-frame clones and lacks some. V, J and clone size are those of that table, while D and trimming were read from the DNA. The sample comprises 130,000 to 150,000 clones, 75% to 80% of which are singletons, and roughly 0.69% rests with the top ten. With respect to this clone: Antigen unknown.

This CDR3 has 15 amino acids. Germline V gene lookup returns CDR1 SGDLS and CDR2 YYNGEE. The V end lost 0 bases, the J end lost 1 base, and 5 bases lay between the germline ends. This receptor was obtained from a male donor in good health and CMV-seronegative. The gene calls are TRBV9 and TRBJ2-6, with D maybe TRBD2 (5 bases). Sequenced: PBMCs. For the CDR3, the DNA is TGTGCCAGCAGCGTAGGGACTTCTGGGGCCAACGTCCTGACTTTC. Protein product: CASSVGTSGANVLTF.